This passage covers 29 T cell receptor beta chains from one sample sequenced in a study of OX40 agonist ivuxolimab in advanced cancers. The repertoire was sequenced with immunoSEQ multiplex PCR; TCRdb's copy has only in-frame clones and lacks some. The data contain roughly 97,000 clones, about 86% of them singletons. The sample consisted of CD4+ or CD8+ T cells sorted from blood, taken in a trial of the OX40 agonist ivuxolimab. Source of these receptors: an adult with an advanced solid tumor such as melanoma, head and neck, liver or kidney cancer.

Here the CDR3 DNA reads TGCGCCAGCAGTCAATTCGAAGGGGCGGGGAACACTGAAGCTTTCTTT. It translates to CASSQFEGAGNTEAFF. The chain couples TRBV23-1 to TRBJ1-1; D possibly corresponds to TRBD1 (5 bases). TRBV23-1 is filed as an ORF, its function uncertain. This CDR3 is built from 16 residues. V was cut by 1 base and J by 1 base, with 13 bases left in between.

The CDR3 here is CASSRRDRANYGYTF. CDR3 in DNA: TGTGCCAGCAGTCGGAGGGATAGGGCTAACTATGGCTACACCTTC. J is TRBJ1-2 and V is TRBV6-5, with D unresolved. Between the trimmed V and J ends, which lost 5 bases and 0 bases, there was a span of 13 bases. The CDR3 extends over 15 amino acids. CDR1 is MNHEY and CDR2 is SVGAGI in the germline V gene.

This clone was counted a few times. The J gene is TRBJ2-1, the V gene TRBV5-1, with 12 bases lining up with TRBD2. The germline CDR1 and CDR2 sequences are SGHRS and YFSETQ. This CDR3 spans 14 amino acids. The trim removed 5 bases at V and 6 bases at J, leaving 3 bases unmatched. Here the CDR3 DNA reads TGCGCCAGCAGAGAACTAGCGGGGGGCAATGAGCAGTTCTTC. Residues: CASRELAGGNEQFF.

The chain carries TRBV10-3 and TRBJ2-5; 9 bases align to TRBD1. The DNA matches TRBJ2-7 better at its end, which makes the J call doubtful. Germline CDR1 ENHRY, CDR2 SYGVKD. The CDR3 contains 14 residues. In DNA, the CDR3 is TGTGCCATCAGTGAGAGGGGACAGGGCTACGAGCAGTACTTC. Its protein is CAISERGQGYEQYF.

This chain connects TRBV6-5 to TRBJ1-2, with D perhaps TRBD1 (6 bases). V lost 2 bases to trimming and J lost 4 bases, with 11 bases between them. The CDR3 contains 14 residues. Looked up from germline, CDR1 is MNHEY and CDR2 is SVGAGI. CDR3 in amino acids: CASSYLDRTYGYTF. CDR3 sequence (DNA): TGTGCCAGCAGTTACCTTGACAGGACCTATGGCTACACCTTC.

This chain links TRBV5-6 with TRBJ1-4; 10 nucleotides match TRBD1. The CDR3 extends over 14 amino acids. Germline V gene lookup returns CDR1 SGHDT and CDR2 YYEEEE. The V and J ends lost 7 bases and 9 bases, in that order; junction bases with no gene match: 9. The CDR3 region is CASESWTGGKKLFF. CDR3 bases: TGTGCCAGCGAGTCTTGGACAGGGGGGAAAAAACTGTTTTTT.

This clone ranks as medium-sized. The V and J genes are TRBV9 and TRBJ1-1; 9 nucleotides line up with TRBD1. The junction had 3 bases not matched to a gene; V was cut back by 2 bases and J by 1 base. The CDR3 is 15 residues long. Germline V gene data show CDR1 as SGDLS and CDR2 as YYNGEE. The CDR3 DNA reads as TGTGCCAGCAGCGTTACAGGGGGCTCGAACACTGAAGCTTTCTTT. Encoded protein: CASSVTGGSNTEAFF.

The rearrangement uses TRBV7-3 and TRBJ2-3; 7 bases fit TRBD2. The germline V gene has CDR1 SGHTA and CDR2 FQGTGA. The V gene end was trimmed by 5 bases and the J gene end by 0 bases; junction bases not matched to a gene: 5. CDR3 length equals 15 residues. CDR3 coding DNA: TGTGCCAGCAGCGTAAGCGGGGTCAGCACAGATACGCAGTATTTT. The encoded protein is CASSVSGVSTDTQYF. The full variable domain, in which reference TRBV7-3 and TRBJ2-3 provide the parts outside the CDR3, is GAGVSQTPSNKVTEKGKYVELRCDPISGHTALYWYRQSLGQGPEFLIYFQGTGAADDSGLPNDRFFAVRPEGSVSTLKIQRTERGDSAVYLCASSVSGVSTDTQYFGPGTRLTVL.

This clone was seen a single time. The CDR3 reads CASTPQHNYGYTF. The CDR3 bases are TGTGCCAGTACCCCACAGCATAACTATGGCTACACCTTC. The V and J genes are TRBV19 and TRBJ1-2; D is unresolved. Germline V gene sequence: CDR1 LNHDA, CDR2 SQIVND (reference sequence). The germline V and J ends were trimmed by 7 bases and 1 base, with 10 bases remaining between them. CDR3 length: 13 residues. The variable domain in full, with the rest retrieved from reference TRBV19 and TRBJ1-2, is DGGITQSPKYLFRKEGQNVTLSCEQNLNHDAMYWYRQDPGQGLRLIYYSQIVNDFQKGDIAEGYSVSREKKESFPLTVTSAQKNPTAFYLCASTPQHNYGYTFGSGTRLTVV.

This CDR3 reads CASSGRDYTEAFF. The CDR3 coding sequence is TGTGCCAGCAGTGGACGGGATTACACTGAAGCTTTCTTT. This sequence joins TRBV25-1 and TRBJ1-1; D call uncertain. CDR3 length equals 13 residues. Looked up from germline, CDR1 is MGHDK and CDR2 is SYGVNS. Trimming took 4 bases from V and 3 from J, leaving 9 bases between them.

This rearrangement joins TRBV7-9 to TRBJ2-1; 10 bases are a match to TRBD2. V shed 1 base, J shed 7 bases, and the junction held 4 bases outside the gene matches. The CDR3 is made up of 15 amino acids. Germline loops: CDR1 SEHNR, CDR2 FQNEAQ (reference sequence). In DNA form, the CDR3 reads TGTGCCAGCAGCTTAGGGACTAGCGGACTTAATGAGCAGTTCTTC. It yields the protein CASSLGTSGLNEQFF.

This sequence joins TRBV7-2 and TRBJ2-3; 14 bases match TRBD2. The CDR3 covers 16 residues. The ends lost 1 base at V and 8 bases at J; junction bases unmatched: 5. Germline CDR1 and CDR2: SGHTA and FQGNSA. The CDR3 nucleotides read TGTGCCAGCAGCTTAGACGGGACTAGCGGGAGTGTTACGCAGTATTTT. Protein sequence: CASSLDGTSGSVTQYF.

The rearrangement joins TRBV27 to TRBJ1-4; D unresolved. Trimming pared 5 bases from V and 7 bases from J, leaving 14 bases between. CDR1 is MNHEY and CDR2 is SMNVEV in the germline V gene (reference sequence). The CDR3 totals 14 residues. The DNA of the CDR3 is TGTGCCAGCAGTCCCCACCACCGGGGTGAAAAACTGTTTTTT. This translates into CASSPHHRGEKLFF. The variable domain in full, with the rest retrieved from reference TRBV27 and TRBJ1-4, is EAQVTQNPRYLITVTGKKLTVTCSQNMNHEYMSWYRQDPGLGLRQIYYSMNVEVTDKGDVPEGYKVSRKEKRNFPLILESPSPNQTSLYFCASSPHHRGEKLFFGSGTQLSVL.

This clone was counted between two and nine times. The chain employs TRBV9 and TRBJ1-1; a possible D gene is TRBD1 (5 bases). There are 15 residues in the CDR3. Trimming removed 4 bases at V and 1 base at J, with 14 bases between. The germline V gene encodes CDR1 SGDLS and CDR2 YYNGEE. The CDR3 DNA sequence: TGTGCCAGCAGCCGTCTAACTACAGGGAACACTGAAGCTTTCTTT. Translated: CASSRLTTGNTEAFF.

There are a few counts of this clone. This rearrangement joins TRBV4-1 to TRBJ1-2, with a tentative D call TRBD1 (5 bases). V shed 3 bases and J shed 4 bases, with 9 bases lying between them. The germline CDR1 and CDR2 sequences are MGHRA and YSYEKL. The CDR3 loop spans 13 amino acids. The CDR3 region is CASSHPTVYGYTF. The CDR3 DNA reads TGCGCCAGCAGCCACCCGACAGTCTATGGCTACACCTTC.

The chain carries TRBV19 and TRBJ1-5; 8 bases agree with TRBD1. CDR1 and CDR2 (germline): LNHDA, SQIVND (reference sequence). The CDR3 runs to 14 residues. The junction had 4 bases not matched to a gene; V was cut back by 3 bases and J by 6 bases. CDR3 bases: TGTGCCAGTAGTATTAACAGGGGGGGTCAGCCCCAGCATTTT. This codes for CASSINRGGQPQHF.

The chain is built from TRBV27 and TRBJ1-1; D is possibly TRBD1 (6 bases). Germline V CDR1 and CDR2: MNHEY, SMNVEV (reference sequence). The germline V and J ends were trimmed by 5 bases and 5 bases, with 9 bases remaining between them. CDR3 size: 12 residues. DNA for the CDR3: TGTGCCAGCAGTACCCAGGGGACTGAAGCTTTCTTT. Protein product: CASSTQGTEAFF.

This chain joins TRBV25-1 and TRBJ2-1; D call uncertain. V lost 1 base and J lost 4, with 8 bases in between. The CDR3 totals 14 residues. Germline V gives CDR1 MGHDK, CDR2 SYGVNS. The CDR3 region has the DNA TGTGCCAGCAGTGAATCGAACACGTACAATGAGCAGTTCTTC. Its translation: CASSESNTYNEQFF.

The chain carries TRBV6-5 and TRBJ1-4, with 8 bases matching TRBD1. Trimming took 2 bases from V and 8 from J; bases not matched to a gene: 4. The CDR3 totals 14 residues. Germline loops: CDR1 MNHEY, CDR2 SVGAGI. CDR3 residues: CASSYGQGREKLFF. In nucleotides, the CDR3 is TGTGCCAGCAGTTACGGACAGGGAAGGGAAAAACTGTTTTTT.

This clone appeared a single time. For the CDR3, the DNA is TGTGCCAGCAGCCGGACGGGATTTATGAACACTGAAGCTTTCTTT. Its protein product is CASSRTGFMNTEAFF. The genes are TRBV7-6 and TRBJ1-1; D not resolved. The CDR3 is 15 amino acids. Germline CDR1 SGHVS, CDR2 FNYEAQ. The ends were cut back, 5 bases at V and 0 bases at J, with 13 bases in the middle. Complete variable domain (other parts from reference TRBV7-6 and TRBJ1-1): GAGVSQSPRYKVTKRGQDVALRCDPISGHVSLYWYRQALGQGPEFLTYFNYEAQQDKSGLPNDRFSAERPEGSISTLTIQRTEQRDSAMYRCASSRTGFMNTEAFFGQGTRLTVV.

The V call is TRBV25-1, the J call TRBJ2-1; 9 positions agree with TRBD1. This CDR3 has 16 amino acids. Germline V CDR1 and CDR2: MGHDK, SYGVNS. Trimming at V came to 5 bases and at J to 3 bases, leaving 8 bases not matched to a gene. The CDR3 DNA sequence: TGTGCCAGCAGTACCTGGACAGGGGATTTCTACAATGAGCAGTTCTTC. Protein product: CASSTWTGDFYNEQFF. Full variable domain (rest looked up from reference TRBV25-1 and TRBJ2-1): EADIYQTPRYLVIGTGKKITLECSQTMGHDKMYWYQQDPGMELHLIHYSYGVNSTEKGDLSSESTVSRIRTEHFPLTLESARPSHTSQYLCASSTWTGDFYNEQFFGPGTRLTVL.

The chain combines TRBV5-6 with TRBJ1-2; D is unclear. Germline V gives CDR1 SGHDT, CDR2 YYEEEE. The CDR3 loop spans 11 amino acids. The V gene lost 2 bases and the J gene lost 7 bases, with 6 bases spanning the gap. The CDR3 is CASSFYLGYTF. CDR3 nucleotide sequence: TGTGCCAGCAGCTTTTATCTTGGCTACACCTTC.

The chain uses TRBV4-1 and TRBJ1-2, with D hard to call. The CDR3 has 14 residues. V was shortened by 4 bases and J by 7 bases, with 16 bases between the two germline ends. In germline, CDR1 is MGHRA, CDR2 YSYEKL. The CDR3 sequence is CASSLGLSNGGYTF. The CDR3 nucleotides are TGCGCCAGCAGCCTTGGACTATCAAATGGTGGCTACACCTTC.

This chain uses TRBV4-1 with TRBJ1-1; the D gene is possibly TRBD1 (5 bases). This CDR3 spans 14 amino acids. V was pared by 1 base and J by 9 bases, with 15 bases between. Germline V lookup: CDR1 MGHRA, CDR2 YSYEKL. The CDR3 DNA follows: TGCGCCAGCAGCCAAGCCGGCGGGACCCAACAAGCTTTCTTT. Translation: CASSQAGGTQQAFF.

The count of this clone is one. The J gene is TRBJ1-3, the V gene TRBV5-6; D possibly corresponds to TRBD1 (5 bases). Germline assignment: CDR1 SGHDT and CDR2 YYEEEE. The CDR3 has 14 amino acids. Trimming stripped 4 bases from V and 3 bases from J, with 11 bases between. The CDR3: CASSGQGGGNTIYF. CDR3 DNA sequence: TGTGCCAGCAGCGGGCAGGGAGGTGGAAACACCATATATTTT.

The V call is TRBV5-1, the J call TRBJ2-1, with 7 bases fitting TRBD2. This CDR3 spans 14 amino acids. Trimming at V came to 4 bases and at J to 6 bases, leaving 7 bases not matched to a gene. Germline CDR1 and CDR2: SGHRS and YFSETQ. CDR3 loop: CASSPERGGNEQFF. CDR3 nucleotides: TGCGCCAGCAGCCCGGAACGCGGGGGCAATGAGCAGTTCTTC.

This CDR3 is CASSYSRQGHYGYTF. The CDR3 DNA follows: TGTGCCAGCAGTTACTCGAGACAGGGGCACTATGGCTACACCTTC. The gene calls are TRBV6-5 and TRBJ1-2; TRBD1 agrees at 8 bases. Per the germline V gene, CDR1 is MNHEY and CDR2 is SVGAGI. This CDR3 spans 15 amino acids. V shed 0 bases, J shed 3 bases, and the junction held 3 bases outside the gene matches.

In its sample, this clone was seen once. V usage is TRBV5-1 and J usage is TRBJ2-3, with TRBD2 matching 13 bases. V dropped 0 bases and J dropped 4; count of bases not matched to a gene: 8. CDR3 length: 18 residues. Per germline, CDR1 SGHRS and CDR2 YFSETQ. The CDR3 nucleotides are TGCGCCAGCAGCTTGGGCCCCGGGACTAGCGGGGTGGCAGATACGCAGTATTTT. It codes for CASSLGPGTSGVADTQYF.

The V call is TRBV19, the J call TRBJ2-4; a weak D match, TRBD1 (5 bases). The V gene lost 5 bases and the J gene lost 0 bases, with 8 bases spanning the gap. The length of the CDR3 is 14 residues. Germline CDR1 LNHDA, CDR2 SQIVND (reference sequence). CDR3 protein: CASSQQGAKNIQYF. The CDR3 DNA is TGTGCCAGTAGTCAGCAGGGAGCCAAAAACATTCAGTACTTC.